A single sample is the source of the 24 T cell receptor beta chains below, sequenced in a study of T-cell memory formation after mild COVID-19. TCRdb ran MiXCR on the 5' RACE reads and lists one entry per CDR3 protein. The table includes roughly 200,000 distinct CDR3 sequences, about 9.2% detected once. Sequencing was performed on PBMCs or a T cell subset sorted from them (not recorded which). All receptors come from a man between 18 and 29 years old who had mild COVID-19 (a few samples of this study predate the infection). Cell type and time point are not known.

The sample holds a few counts of this clonotype. The chain combines TRBV7-2 with TRBJ2-5; TRBD2 agrees at 8 bases. Germline CDR1 SGHTA, CDR2 FQGNSA. The junction had 10 bases not matched to a gene; V was cut back by 5 bases and J by 5 bases. CDR3 length equals 15 residues. The CDR3 spells CASSLDAGGWETQYF. CDR3 sequence (DNA): TGTGCCAGCAGCCTGGACGCGGGGGGATGGGAGACCCAGTACTTC.

The chain joins TRBV5-6 to TRBJ2-7, with D perhaps matching TRBD2 (6 bases). This CDR3 region has 14 residues. Germline values: CDR1 SGHDT, CDR2 YYEEEE. The V end lost 0 bases, the J end lost 6 bases, and 13 bases lay between the germline ends. The CDR3 protein is CASSLEAGRFEQYV. CDR3 nucleotides: TGTGCCAGCAGCTTGGAGGCAGGGAGGTTCGAGCAGTACGTC.

The CDR3 DNA sequence: TGTGCCAGCAATAATGCGGGCAATCAGCCCCAGCATTTT. It yields the protein CASNNAGNQPQHF. V and J are TRBV6-2 or TRBV6-3 and TRBJ1-5; D unclear. Trimming left V 7 bases short and J 2 bases short, with 9 bases between. Germline loops: CDR1 MNHEY, CDR2 SVGEGT. The length of the CDR3 is 13 residues.

This clonotype has a count of ten or more. The V gene is TRBV5-1, the J gene TRBJ2-5, with no clear D. Trimming left V 2 bases short and J 2 bases short, with 13 bases between. Looked up from germline, CDR1 is SGHRS and CDR2 is YFSETQ. This CDR3 has 15 amino acids. The CDR3 DNA reads as TGCGCCAGCAGCTTAGGAACCGCCGGGCAAGAGACCCAGTACTTC. The encoded protein is CASSLGTAGQETQYF. Filled out from reference TRBV5-1 and TRBJ2-5, the complete variable domain reads KAGVTQTPRYLIKTRGQQVTLSCSPISGHRSVSWYQQTPGQGLQFLFEYFSETQRNKGNFPGRFSGRQFSNSRSEMNVSTLELGDSALYLCASSLGTAGQETQYFGPGTRLLVL.

V is TRBV4-3 and J is TRBJ2-1; 12 bases line up with TRBD2. V dropped 0 bases and J dropped 9; count of bases not matched to a gene: 0. The CDR3 consists of 14 residues. Germline V lookup: CDR1 LGHNA, CDR2 YSLEER. CDR3 protein: CASSQELAGGEQFF. The CDR3 bases are TGCGCCAGCAGCCAAGAACTAGCGGGGGGTGAGCAGTTCTTC.

The chain uses TRBV20-1 and TRBJ2-1, with 14 bases identical to TRBD2. The germline CDR1 and CDR2 sequences are DFQATT and SNEGSKA (reference sequence). The CDR3 totals 17 residues. V lost 1 base to trimming and J lost 2 bases; unmatched junction nucleotides: 4. The CDR3: CSARGGTSGGTYNEQFF. The CDR3 DNA reads as TGCAGTGCTAGAGGAGGGACTAGCGGGGGCACCTACAATGAGCAGTTCTTC.

This clonotype showed up just a few times. The chain carries TRBV6-2 or TRBV6-3 and TRBJ2-7; tentative D call: TRBD2 (5 bases). The CDR3 is 16 residues long. Trimming pared 6 bases from V and 2 bases from J, leaving 20 bases between. Germline-derived CDR1 and CDR2 are MNHEY and SVGEGT. CDR3: CASSSPRGRIPYEQYV. The CDR3 nucleotides are TGTGCCAGCAGCTCCCCCCGAGGGCGAATACCCTACGAGCAGTACGTC.

This clonotype has a count of ten or more. This rearrangement joins TRBV20-1 to TRBJ2-5; perhaps TRBD2 as D (6 bases). The CDR3 sequence is 13 residues long. The germline CDR1 and CDR2 sequences are DFQATT and SNEGSKA (reference sequence). The germline V and J ends were trimmed by 5 bases and 1 base, with 11 bases remaining between them. The CDR3 DNA reads TGCAGTGCTCCACGGGGGAGCCAAGAGACCCAGTACTTC. It codes for CSAPRGSQETQYF.

V and J are TRBV5-1 and TRBJ2-3; the match to TRBD2 covers 8 bases. Per germline, CDR1 SGHRS and CDR2 YFSETQ. The J segment lost 5 bases and the V segment lost 1 base, leaving 9 bases of the junction unmatched. This CDR3 has 16 residues. The CDR3 DNA reads as TGCGCCAGCAGCTTGTTGATCGGGGGGGCTATAGATACGCAGTATTTT. It codes for CASSLLIGGAIDTQYF.

The rearrangement links TRBV7-2 to TRBJ1-2; D not certain. CDR1 SGHTA and CDR2 FQGNSA come from the germline V gene. The CDR3 extends over 13 amino acids. Trimming removed 3 bases from V and 4 bases from J, with 9 bases in between. CDR3 protein: CASSLRAGYGYTF. In nucleotides, the CDR3 is TGTGCCAGCAGCTTGAGGGCCGGCTATGGCTACACCTTC.

V and J are TRBV11-2 and TRBJ2-7; possibly TRBD1 or TRBD2 for D (6 bases each). Trimming left V 8 bases short and J 7 bases short, with 18 bases between. Per the germline V gene, CDR1 is SGHAT and CDR2 is FQNNGV. CDR3 length equals 13 residues. The CDR3 region has the DNA TGTGCCAGCTCCTCCGGGGGCGAGGAAGAGCAGTACGTC. Translated: CASSSGGEEEQYV.

This clonotype was counted a few times. The chain employs TRBV7-8 and TRBJ1-5; tentative D call: TRBD1 (5 bases). This CDR3 contains 14 residues. V gave up 0 bases and J gave up 4 bases, with 7 bases separating them. Germline V gene sequence: CDR1 SGHVS, CDR2 FQNEAQ. The CDR3 sequence: CASSLAAGNQPQHF. CDR3 bases: TGTGCCAGCAGCTTAGCTGCAGGGAATCAGCCCCAGCATTTT.

This clonotype has only a few counts. The chain recombines TRBV7-8 with TRBJ1-2; TRBD1 is a possible D gene (5 bases). Germline CDR1 is SGHVS and CDR2 is FQNEAQ. The CDR3 runs 13 residues. V gave up 3 bases and J gave up 4 bases, with 9 bases separating them. In DNA form, the CDR3 reads TGTGCCAGCAGCTTCTCTAGGGGCTATGGCTACACCTTC. Amino acid sequence: CASSFSRGYGYTF. The variable domain in full, with the rest retrieved from reference TRBV7-8 and TRBJ1-2, is GAGVSQSPRYKVAKRGQDVALRCDPISGHVSLFWYQQALGQGPEFLTYFQNEAQLDKSGLPSDRFFAERPEGSVSTLKIQRTQQEDSAVYLCASSFSRGYGYTFGSGTRLTVV.

V usage is TRBV24-1 and J usage is TRBJ2-7; 7 positions agree with TRBD1. Trimming cost V 2 bases and J 4 bases; bases outside gene matches: 7. The CDR3 extends over 15 amino acids. CDR1 KGHDR and CDR2 SFDVKD come from the germline V gene. CDR3 sequence (DNA): TGTGCCACCAGTGATTCCCGACAGGGAAGTTACGAGCAGTACTTC. Translation gives CATSDSRQGSYEQYF.

The chain carries TRBV7-8 and TRBJ2-1; D gene unclear. The CDR3 has 13 residues. V lost 5 bases, J lost 9 bases, and 14 bases lay in between. Germline assignment: CDR1 SGHVS and CDR2 FQNEAQ. CDR3 residues: CASSLIRFGEQFF. The CDR3 bases are TGTGCCAGCAGCCTGATTCGATTCGGTGAGCAGTTCTTC.

This clonotype was detected a few times. V gene TRBV3-1 combines with J gene TRBJ1-6; 8 bases match TRBD1. V shed 4 bases and J 2 bases; nucleotides not matched to a gene: 4. The CDR3 is made up of 16 amino acids. Germline V gene sequence: CDR1 LGHDT, CDR2 YNNKEL (reference sequence). The CDR3 DNA follows: TGTGCCAGCAGCCCTTCGGACAGGGCCTATAATTCACCCCTCCACTTT. Encoded protein: CASSPSDRAYNSPLHF.

CDR3 in amino acids: CASSPWTVRDTEAFF. CDR3 bases: TGTGCCAGCAGCCCGTGGACAGTTAGGGACACTGAAGCTTTCTTT. This chain links TRBV7-8 with TRBJ1-1; tentatively, D is TRBD1 (6 bases). Trimming pared 5 bases from V and 3 bases from J, leaving 16 bases between. The germline CDR1 and CDR2 sequences are SGHVS and FQNEAQ. CDR3 length: 15 residues. Supplemented by reference TRBV7-8 and TRBJ1-1, the full variable domain reads GAGVSQSPRYKVAKRGQDVALRCDPISGHVSLFWYQQALGQGPEFLTYFQNEAQLDKSGLPSDRFFAERPEGSVSTLKIQRTQQEDSAVYLCASSPWTVRDTEAFFGQGTRLTVV.

This clonotype came up a few times. The V and J genes are TRBV6-5 and TRBJ1-2; 10 bases are a match to TRBD1. There are 15 residues in the CDR3. Germline CDR1 MNHEY, CDR2 SVGAGI. V lost 5 bases, J lost 4 bases, and 7 bases stayed unmatched. In DNA, the CDR3 is TGTGCCAGCAGTCCTCGGGACAGGGGAGTCTATGGCTACACCTTC. It yields the protein CASSPRDRGVYGYTF.

The V call is TRBV2, the J call TRBJ1-2, with TRBD1 matching 11 bases. With 6 bases clipped from V and 3 bases from J, the junction kept 3 bases outside the gene matches. This CDR3 spans 14 amino acids. Germline values: CDR1 SNHLY, CDR2 FYNNEI. CDR3 in amino acids: CASSGQGADYGYTF. The DNA for the CDR3 is TGTGCCAGCAGCGGACAGGGGGCCGACTATGGCTACACCTTC.

This clonotype was counted only a few times. V is TRBV7-3 and J is TRBJ2-1; 10 bases fit TRBD2. The V and J ends lost 5 bases and 9 bases, in that order; junction bases with no gene match: 10. The CDR3 runs to 15 residues. CDR1 and CDR2 from the germline V gene are SGHTA and FQGTGA. The DNA for the CDR3 is TGTGCCAGCAGCCCCCAGAGCGGGGGGGCCACTGAGCAGTTCTTC. Protein product: CASSPQSGGATEQFF.

V is TRBV7-2 and J is TRBJ2-1, with D perhaps matching TRBD2 (7 bases). Germline V lookup: CDR1 SGHTA, CDR2 FQGNSA. The germline V and J ends were trimmed by 9 bases and 9 bases, with 18 bases remaining between them. CDR3 length equals 13 residues. The CDR3 coding sequence is TGTGCCAGTAGGATCAACAGGGAGGGTGAGCAGTTCTTC. This encodes CASRINREGEQFF.

This clonotype appeared many times. This sequence joins TRBV6-5 and TRBJ1-2, with a possible D match to TRBD1 (5 bases). CDR3 size: 13 residues. Germline CDR1 and CDR2: MNHEY and SVGAGI. V lost 5 bases, J lost 4 bases, and 11 bases lay in between. The CDR3 coding sequence is TGTGCCAGCAGTCCAGGGAGGGTCTATGGCTACACCTTC. The encoded protein is CASSPGRVYGYTF.

The V and J genes are TRBV7-9 and TRBJ1-1, with D perhaps TRBD1 (5 bases). Germline CDR1 and CDR2: SEHNR and FQNEAQ (reference sequence). V was pared by 3 bases and J by 8 bases, with 13 bases between. The CDR3 runs 13 residues. This chain's CDR3 is CASSFRAVREAFF. In nucleotides, the CDR3 is TGTGCCAGCAGCTTCAGGGCTGTAAGAGAAGCTTTCTTT.

The chain couples TRBV12-3 or TRBV12-4 to TRBJ1-1, with 7 nucleotides matching TRBD1. There are 13 residues in the CDR3. J was trimmed by 11 bases and V by 10 bases; bases with no gene match: 16. The CDR3 sequence: CATRQGPWDRAFF. The DNA of the CDR3 is TGTGCCACCAGACAGGGCCCCTGGGATCGGGCTTTCTTT.